This TCR beta chain was sequenced in a study of cytomegalovirus exposure and HLA in healthy donors (dated by TCRdb to the late 2010s). For the wider study: In an earlier analysis of fewer than 750 of the donors, approximately 300 Gb of sequence data and 117 million unique TCR beta sequences from about 179 million T cells were reported. To predict cytomegalovirus infection status, the study combined high-throughput TCR immunosequencing, statistical association of individual TCRs with disease status, and machine learning. Of the roughly 400 genotyped donors, over 70% fell in the genetic ancestry cluster associated with self-reported Caucasian donors. An early release that covered about 640 HLA-typed donors contained approximately 300 gigabases of sequencing data and tens of millions of unique TCR sequences. The later analysis used no new phenotypic data to find candidate immune exposures, relying instead on TCR beta sequences and their occurrence across donors. Alongside the repertoire data, information on donor age, sex, ethnicity and CMV serostatus was compiled. The aim of the study was to test whether cataloging public T cell receptors could identify signatures of past pathogen exposure. Among some 400 genotyped donors of the cohort, an average of about 240,000 unique TCR beta nucleotide sequences were sequenced per donor, around 20% of them non-productive. In addition to the first cohort of 666 subjects, a separate validation cohort of approximately 130 different subjects was used. Using immunosequencing, the study profiled T cell repertoires from about 610 subjects and related those repertoires to cytomegalovirus serostatus. To study patterns of TCR occurrence, a later analysis re-analyzed previously published TCR beta repertoires from more than 550 donors and added high-resolution HLA genotyping. HLA typing included class I and class II loci at four-digit resolution. In an earlier analysis of more than 550 of the donors, high-throughput TCR beta sequencing was used to judge whether each TCR beta V gene segment behaved as functional or pseudogenic. In a later genetic analysis, genome-wide SNP genotypes for about three fifths of the 666 donors were used, and that subset was treated as a discovery cohort. Every repertoire in the discovery cohort had been generated on one and the same sequencing platform. Typing coverage varied by locus: roughly 629-640 donors for A, B, C, DRB1 and DQB1; under 550 for DQA1; about 600 for DPA1; some 470 for DPB1. Several DR-DQ haplotypes were handled as single units for association and clustering because linkage in the cohort was strong. General study outcomes and caveats: Because the 87-base-pair reads could not distinguish some IMGT-functional V segments, including TRBV6-2 and TRBV6-3, those segments were excluded. The cohort was sequenced for TCR beta chains only, and without alpha or paired-chain data the features that could be detected were limited. Immune exposure information for the cohort was limited to CMV serostatus. According to a later genetic analysis, donors in an Asian-associated ancestry cluster had fewer N-insertions in productive TCRs than the roughly 660-donor mean. In vitro tests confirmed that three of the cytomegalovirus-associated TCR beta chains recognize cytomegalovirus antigens. The authors suggested that the approach could potentially be generalized to other disease states and immunological phenotypes. Correlated functional status among segregating V segments might reflect linkage disequilibrium, but an unknown experimental factor could not be ruled out. In a later analysis, most CMV-associated TCR beta chains were found to appear HLA-restricted, with HLA associations seemingly driven largely by CMV exposure. Strong co-occurrence of HLA alleles, especially DR and DQ, made assigning TCR associations to individual alleles difficult. A further reported finding was that TCR beta sequences accurately predicted the HLA-A and HLA-B alleles for most subjects in the first cohort. A later analysis associated approximately 17,000 TCR beta sequences with specific HLA alleles at a false discovery rate of 0.05. The sequencing pipeline was judged likely to have produced a cluster of highly shared sequence variants as a technical artifact. In a later analysis, HLA-associated TCR beta chains showed more clonal expansion and lower generation probabilities than non-associated chains that were equally common. In an earlier analysis of 450 to 750 of the donors, most TCR beta V segments appeared in productive rearrangements about 90% or about 30% of the time, broadly matching IMGT annotations. HLA typing was unavailable for some donors at each locus, so association tests used only the typed subset. V-gene and J-gene trimming of TCR beta chains was associated with a missense DCLRE1C variant in a later genetic analysis, and the association was replicated in an independent cohort. According to a later analysis, TCR association rates differed among HLA loci, with DRB1 alleles showing the most associated TCRs and HLA-C alleles showing the fewest. Roughly 17 rarely observed V segments, including chromosome 9 orphons, were excluded from the earlier analysis of about 600 of the donors because counts were too low. In the study, approximately 160 TCR beta chains were listed as associated with cytomegalovirus. In both the original and validation cohorts, the classifier was reported to diagnose cytomegalovirus status with high specificity and sensitivity. Most TCR sequences were observed very rarely across donors, whereas some public TCRs were present in many individuals. The presence/absence analyses assumed that sequencing depth was roughly uniform across donors, and that assumption may not be true. In a later analysis, several top co-occurrence clusters were reported to appear linked to parvovirus B19, influenza, CMV and Epstein-Barr virus.

The protocol used for the library was the immunoSEQ multiplex PCR assay. A mixture of 60 forward primers for TCR Vbeta segments and 13 reverse primers for TCR Jbeta segments was used in the multiplex PCR. Amplification of the CDR3 region of rearranged TCR beta genes was performed with a multiplex PCR assay on genomic DNA. On the Illumina HiSeq System, the amplified TCR beta libraries were sequenced as 87-base-pair reads. The original pipeline was this. A later analysis tallied around 82 million unique TCR beta chains across the 666 repertoires, and approximately 9.9 million of those chains were shared by two or more donors. Raw reads were error-corrected and collapsed into unique sequences with a nearest-neighbor algorithm that merged closely related sequences to remove PCR and sequencing errors. V, D and J gene segments were assigned by aligning CDR3 sequences to IMGT reference sequences. For a sequence to be retained, a match of at least six nucleotides to both a V gene segment and a J gene segment was required. A rearrangement was called productive if the CDR3 had no stop codons and remained in frame with V and J, and every other rearrangement was called non-productive. Following IMGT convention, CDR3 was defined as the stretch from the second conserved V-encoded cysteine to the conserved J-encoded phenylalanine. The earlier analysis of 587 of the donors excluded any sequence lacking an unambiguous match to a single V gene segment. An earlier analysis of 500 to 600 of the donors classified V segments as functional when productive rearrangements were above 56.7% and as segregating when the standard deviation between donors was above 5%. A statistical classification framework was developed to diagnose cytomegalovirus status using the catalog of TCR beta chain sequences. V and J gene assignment, in a later analysis, came from comparing TCR nucleotide sequences with IMGT/GENE-DB human TR gene sequences. A later analysis assigned CDR3 sequences and most-parsimonious VDJ recombination scenarios with the TCRdist pipeline. A later analysis defined each TCR beta chain by its CDR3 amino acid sequence plus V-gene family, and excluded reads lacking a unique V-gene family. A later analysis removed roughly 590 highly shared, low-generation-probability nucleotide sequences to deal with suspected cross-contamination and a sequencing artifact. In a later analysis, a clonal expansion index was calculated for each public chain from normalized within-repertoire ranks of inferred template counts. In a later analysis, generation probabilities were computed using a VDJ recombination model fitted to out-of-frame rearrangements, and the results were checked against IGoR. In a later analysis, hypergeometric tests were used to score TCR-TCR, TCR-HLA and TCR-CMV co-occurrence, with a repertoire-size bias correction applied to TCR pairs. In a later analysis, false discovery rates were estimated by permuting HLA or CMV assignments 20 times. A later analysis grouped co-occurring TCRs with DBSCAN, adding TCRdist sequence similarity when clustering within HLA-allele-positive subsets. Repertoires with fewer than 30,000 or more than 120,000 public chains were left out of co-occurrence clustering, as were five repertoires with anomalous nucleotide sharing. TCRdb's version of the immuneACCESS table is confined to in-frame rearrangements and falls short of the full clone set. An unresolved V gene accounts for under half of the shortfall where checked; the remainder is of unknown origin. That table supplies the V and J calls and clone size; D and trimming were determined from the DNA. The table held for this sample gives roughly 73,000 clones. The ten most abundant clones make up roughly an eighth of the sample.

About this clone: It has no known antigen specificity.

The cohort consisted of 600 to 700 healthy bone marrow donors. All cohort members were sampled while nominally healthy, although unrecorded immune exposures were likely present. The donor tested CMV seropositive, placing the donor among the approximately 310 seropositive members of the cohort. A peripheral blood sample was collected from each donor, and TCR beta sequencing was performed on peripheral blood mononuclear cells. Genomic DNA was extracted from the blood cell samples with the Qiagen DNeasy Blood Extraction Kit. As encoded in the germline V gene, CDR1 is MNHNS while CDR2 is SASEGT. From cysteine to phenylalanine, the CDR3 is 19 amino acids long. CDR3 DNA is the only sequence kept; it has 57 bases, read in frame from the first base. V and J are trimmed by 2 bases and 7 bases, and the gene matches miss 18 bases of the junction.

Sequences were obtained from PBMCs. Recombination joined TRBV6-1 with TRBJ2-1; TRBD1 agrees with 9 junctional bases. The clonotype was recovered from a man between 45 and 60 years old in good health and CMV-seropositive. CDR3 loop: CASSEWGGQGIRPGNEQFF. The bases are TGTGCCAGCAGTGAATGGGGGGGACAGGGAATTAGACCTGGGAATGAGCAGTTCTTC.